The sequence of this T cell receptor beta chain was determined in a study of beta chain features in type 1 diabetes. Broader study findings: Fewer insertions but more deletions were seen at VDJ junctions in type 1 diabetes patients. Highly expressing activated T cells could be over-counted with a cDNA template. Among all four CD4+ subsets, Type 1 diabetes patients had TCRB CDR3s that were moderately but significantly shorter.

Comments on this clone: No antigen is known for it.

Every bit of the isolated RNA underwent reverse transcription, so sequencing read expressed TCRB transcripts. TCRdb keeps only in-frame clones here, not all; method: immunoSEQ multiplex PCR. Here the sample spans 300,000 to 450,000 clones, around 10% being singletons. There are 15 residues in the CDR3. The V segment lost 2 bases and the J segment 8 bases; nucleotides outside the gene matches: 9. The germline CDR1 and CDR2 sequences are SGHDT and YYEEEE. The chain employs TRBV5-6 and TRBJ2-4; 8 bases align to TRBD1. This clonotype was sampled from a man younger than 40 with type 1 diabetes. The sequencing input was central memory CD4+ T cells from blood. The CDR3 reads CASSLPQGVEYIQYF. DNA of the CDR3: TGTGCCAGCAGCTTACCACAGGGGGTTGAGTACATTCAGTACTTC.